One sample yielded the 11 T cell receptor beta chains listed below, sequenced in a study of T cells expressing NK-cell markers. TCRdb reprocessed the 5' RACE reads, keeping one entry per CDR3 protein, no DNA. The listing records 250,000 to 300,000 distinct CDR3 sequences. The sample comprised blood T cells: a sorted CD56 or NKG2C T cell subset, CD4+ or CD8+ T cells, or bulk PBMC T cells (not recorded which). Receptors were obtained from a woman between 18 and 70 years old in good health.

The rearrangement uses TRBV3-1 and TRBJ1-1; there is no DNA to check the TCRdb D call of TRBD1. CDR1 and CDR2 (germline): LGHDT, YNNKEL (reference sequence). The CDR3 is made up of 15 amino acids. CDR3 residues: CASTIFAPGDTEAFF.

The chain links TRBV5-6 to TRBJ1-2; checking the TCRdb D call of TRBD1 is not possible without DNA. Germline V CDR1 and CDR2: SGHDT, YYEEEE. The length of the CDR3 is 15 residues. CDR3 region: CASSLGRQWGYGYTF.

The gene calls are TRBV7-2 and TRBJ1-1; no DNA is available, so the TRBD1 call from TCRdb remains unchecked. The CDR3 contains 12 residues. The germline V gene has CDR1 SGHTA and CDR2 FQGNSA. CDR3 in amino acids: CASSLWGEEAFF. The variable domain in full, completed from reference TRBV7-2 and TRBJ1-1, reads GAGVSQSPSNKVTEKGKDVELRCDPISGHTALYWYRQSLGQGLEFLIYFQGNSAPDKSGLPSDRFSAERTGGSVSTLTIQRTQQEDSAVYLCASSLWGEEAFFGQGTRLTVV.

The chain couples TRBV4-3 to TRBJ2-6; the D call from TCRdb, TRBD2, cannot be confirmed without DNA. Per the germline V gene, CDR1 is LGHNA and CDR2 is YSLEER. There are 19 residues in the CDR3. CDR3 loop: CASSPGGGLARSGANVLTF.

The chain carries TRBV19 and TRBJ1-5; no DNA is available, so the TRBD1 call from TCRdb remains unchecked. The germline CDR1 and CDR2 sequences are LNHDA and SQIVND (reference sequence). The CDR3 has 15 amino acids. The CDR3 spells CASSPPPYSNQPQHF.

The genes are TRBV5-1 and TRBJ1-2; TCRdb names TRBD1, which stays unverified in the absence of DNA. CDR1 SGHRS and CDR2 YFSETQ come from the germline V gene. This CDR3 spans 14 amino acids. The CDR3: CASSLRAGDDGYTF.

This sequence joins TRBV12-3 or TRBV12-4 and TRBJ2-3; the D call from TCRdb, TRBD1, cannot be confirmed without DNA. The CDR3 consists of 14 residues. This chain's CDR3 is CASSTAGGPDTQYF.

The chain carries TRBV5-1 and TRBJ2-5. In germline, CDR1 is SGHRS, CDR2 YFSETQ. The length of the CDR3 is 15 residues. CDR3 loop: CASSRFPISQETQYF.

V usage is TRBV6-1 and J usage is TRBJ1-2; the D call from TCRdb, TRBD1, cannot be confirmed without DNA. CDR1 is MNHNS and CDR2 is SASEGT in the germline V gene. CDR3 length equals 13 residues. CDR3 region: CASRTTGRYGYTF.

The J gene is TRBJ1-1, the V gene TRBV29-1. The CDR3 runs 14 residues. CDR1 SQVTM and CDR2 ANQGSEA come from the germline V gene. CDR3 loop: CSVEPAYGNTEAFF.

V usage is TRBV5-1 and J usage is TRBJ2-2; TCRdb reports TRBD2, a call that lacks DNA to check it against. The germline gives CDR1 SGHRS, CDR2 YFSETQ. This CDR3 comprises 16 residues. CDR3 protein: CASSLAGGGASGELFF.